This entry describes one T cell receptor (beta chain). RNA extraction and reverse transcription yielded cDNA as sequencing template. Clones were sequenced by immunoSEQ multiplex PCR, and TCRdb holds only the in-frame ones, with some missing. The data contain 110,000 or so clones, roughly 63% of them seen just once; the ten biggest clones take up roughly 30%. The data originate from a study of CD8+ T cells in alopecia areata. The germline V gene encodes CDR1 LNHNV and CDR2 YYDKDF (reference sequence). The length of the CDR3 is 15 residues. V lost 0 bases, J lost 3 bases, and 9 bases lay in between. Treatment of the sample: oral pan-JAK inhibitor, 5-10 mg twice daily. Punch biopsies of lesional scalp, plus peripheral blood, were taken from alopecia areata patients.

The sequence came from a human donor with alopecia areata. This sample comprised CD8+ T cells sorted from blood, obtained at week 4, from a patient treated with tofacitinib. This chain uses TRBV15 with TRBJ1-3; perhaps TRBD1 as D (5 bases). The CDR3 DNA sequence: TGTGCCACCAGCAGAGACCGGGACGGTGGAAACACCATATATTTT. Protein sequence: CATSRDRDGGNTIYF. Looking up the rest from reference TRBV15 and TRBJ1-3 gives the full variable domain: DAMVIQNPRYQVTQFGKPVTLSCSQTLNHNVMYWYQQKSSQAPKLLFHYYDKDFNNEADTPDNFQSRRPNTSFCFLDIRSPGLGDTAMYLCATSRDRDGGNTIYFGEGSWLTVV.